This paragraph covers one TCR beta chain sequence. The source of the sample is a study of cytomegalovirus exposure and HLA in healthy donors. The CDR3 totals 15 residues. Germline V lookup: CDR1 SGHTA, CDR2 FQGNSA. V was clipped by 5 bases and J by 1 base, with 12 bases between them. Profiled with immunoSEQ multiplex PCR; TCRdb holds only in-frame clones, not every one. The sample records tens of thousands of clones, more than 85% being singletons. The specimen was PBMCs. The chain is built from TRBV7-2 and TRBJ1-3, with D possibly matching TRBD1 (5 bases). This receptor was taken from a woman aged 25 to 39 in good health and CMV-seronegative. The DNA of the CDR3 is TGTGCCAGCAGCACTACTTCAGGGTCTGGAAACACCATATATTTT. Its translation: CASSTTSGSGNTIYF.